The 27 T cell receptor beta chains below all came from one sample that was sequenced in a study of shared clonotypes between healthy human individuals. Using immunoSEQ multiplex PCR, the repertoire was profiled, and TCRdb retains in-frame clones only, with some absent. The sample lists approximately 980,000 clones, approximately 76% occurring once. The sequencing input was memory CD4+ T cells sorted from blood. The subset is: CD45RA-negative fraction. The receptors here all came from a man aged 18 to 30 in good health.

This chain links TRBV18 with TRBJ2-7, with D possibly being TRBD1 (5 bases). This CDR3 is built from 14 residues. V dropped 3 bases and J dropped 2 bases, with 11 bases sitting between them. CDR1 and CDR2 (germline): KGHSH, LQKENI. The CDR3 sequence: CASSPAGMPYEQYF. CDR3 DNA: TGTGCCAGCTCACCGGCAGGGATGCCCTACGAGCAGTACTTC.

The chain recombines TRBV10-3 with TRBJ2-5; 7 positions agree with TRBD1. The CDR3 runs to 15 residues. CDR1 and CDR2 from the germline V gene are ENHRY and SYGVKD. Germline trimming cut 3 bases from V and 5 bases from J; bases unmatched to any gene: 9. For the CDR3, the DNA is TGTGCCATCAGTGAAGGGGGCGCAGCCGGGGAGACCCAGTACTTC. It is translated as CAISEGGAAGETQYF.

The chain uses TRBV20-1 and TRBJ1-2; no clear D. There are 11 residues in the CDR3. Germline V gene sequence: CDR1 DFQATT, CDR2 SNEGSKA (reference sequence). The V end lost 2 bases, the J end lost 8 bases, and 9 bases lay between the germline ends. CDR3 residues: CSARRSLGYTF. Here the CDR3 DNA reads TGCAGTGCTAGACGGTCTCTAGGCTACACCTTC.

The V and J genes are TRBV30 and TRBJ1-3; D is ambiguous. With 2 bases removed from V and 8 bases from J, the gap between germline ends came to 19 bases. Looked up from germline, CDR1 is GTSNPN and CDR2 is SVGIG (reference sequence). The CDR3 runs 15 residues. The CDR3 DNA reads TGTGCCTGGAGTCACGGGGTTCCACTTGCGGACACCATATATTTT. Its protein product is CAWSHGVPLADTIYF.

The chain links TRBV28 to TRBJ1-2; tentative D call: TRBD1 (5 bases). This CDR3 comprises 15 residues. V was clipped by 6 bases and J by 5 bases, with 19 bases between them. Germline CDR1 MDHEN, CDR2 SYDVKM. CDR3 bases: TGTGCCAGCAGATCTATTGCCGGGACGGCTTATGGCTACACCTTC. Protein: CASRSIAGTAYGYTF.

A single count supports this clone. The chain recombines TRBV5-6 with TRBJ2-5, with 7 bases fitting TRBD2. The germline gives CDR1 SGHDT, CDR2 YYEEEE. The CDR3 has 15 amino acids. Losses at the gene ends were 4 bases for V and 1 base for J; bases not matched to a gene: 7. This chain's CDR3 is CASSRGAGRQETQYF. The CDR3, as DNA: TGTGCCAGCAGCCGAGGAGCGGGGCGCCAAGAGACCCAGTACTTC.

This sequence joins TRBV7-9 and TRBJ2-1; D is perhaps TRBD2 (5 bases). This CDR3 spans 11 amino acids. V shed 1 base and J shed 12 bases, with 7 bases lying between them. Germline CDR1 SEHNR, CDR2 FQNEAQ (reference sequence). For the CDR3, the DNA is TGTGCCAGCAGCTTAGAGGCGGGGCAGTTCTTC. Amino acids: CASSLEAGQFF. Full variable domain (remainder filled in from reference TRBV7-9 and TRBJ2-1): DTGVSQNPRHKITKRGQNVTFRCDPISEHNRLYWYRQTLGQGPEFLTYFQNEAQLEKSRLLSDRFSAERPKGSFSTLEIQRTEQGDSAMYLCASSLEAGQFFGPGTRLTVL.

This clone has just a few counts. The CDR3: CASSPDSSEQYF. DNA for the CDR3: TGTGCCAGCTCACCGGACAGTAGCGAGCAGTACTTC. This sequence joins TRBV18 and TRBJ2-7; tentatively, D is TRBD1 (6 bases). Trimming shortened V by 3 bases and J by 6 bases, and 9 bases separated the two germline ends. The CDR3 length is 12 residues. Germline loops: CDR1 KGHSH, CDR2 LQKENI.

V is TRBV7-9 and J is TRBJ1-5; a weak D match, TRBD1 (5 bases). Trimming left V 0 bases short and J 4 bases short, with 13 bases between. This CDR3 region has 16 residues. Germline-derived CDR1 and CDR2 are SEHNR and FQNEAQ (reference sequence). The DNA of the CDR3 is TGTGCCAGCAGCTTAGCGACCGGGGCAGTTAATCAGCCCCAGCATTTT. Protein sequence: CASSLATGAVNQPQHF.

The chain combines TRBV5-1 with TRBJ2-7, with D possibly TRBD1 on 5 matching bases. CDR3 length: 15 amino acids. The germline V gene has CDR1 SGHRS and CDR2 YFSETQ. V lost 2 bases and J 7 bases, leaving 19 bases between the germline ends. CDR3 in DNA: TGCGCCAGCAGCTTTAGGGTAGGGGTGATGGGGGAGCAGTACTTC. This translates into CASSFRVGVMGEQYF. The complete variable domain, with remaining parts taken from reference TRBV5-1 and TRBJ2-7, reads KAGVTQTPRYLIKTRGQQVTLSCSPISGHRSVSWYQQTPGQGLQFLFEYFSETQRNKGNFPGRFSGRQFSNSRSEMNVSTLELGDSALYLCASSFRVGVMGEQYFGPGTRLTVT.

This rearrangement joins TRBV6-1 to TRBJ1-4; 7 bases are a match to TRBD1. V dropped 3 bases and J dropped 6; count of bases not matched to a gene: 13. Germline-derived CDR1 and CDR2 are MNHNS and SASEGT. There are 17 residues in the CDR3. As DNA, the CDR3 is TGTGCCAGCAGTGACTTGGACAGGCCCACTCGGGATGAAAAACTGTTTTTT. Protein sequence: CASSDLDRPTRDEKLFF.

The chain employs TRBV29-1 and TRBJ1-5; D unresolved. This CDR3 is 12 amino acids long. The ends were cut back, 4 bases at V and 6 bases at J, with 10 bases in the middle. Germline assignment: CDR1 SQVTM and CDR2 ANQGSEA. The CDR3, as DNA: TGCAGCGTTGTATTCCCAGGTCAGCCCCAGCATTTT. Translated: CSVVFPGQPQHF.

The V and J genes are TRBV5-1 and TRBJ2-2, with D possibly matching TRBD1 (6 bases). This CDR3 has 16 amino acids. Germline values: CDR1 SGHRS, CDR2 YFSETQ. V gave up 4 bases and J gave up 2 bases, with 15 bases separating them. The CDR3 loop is CASSLSGQTNTGELFF. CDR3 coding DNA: TGCGCCAGCAGCCTGAGCGGACAGACAAACACCGGGGAGCTGTTTTTT.

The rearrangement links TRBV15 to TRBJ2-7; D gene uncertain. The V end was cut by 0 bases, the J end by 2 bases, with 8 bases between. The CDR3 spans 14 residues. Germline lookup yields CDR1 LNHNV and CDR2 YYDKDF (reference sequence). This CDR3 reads CATSRDGPTYEQYF. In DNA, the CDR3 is TGTGCCACCAGCAGAGATGGGCCGACCTACGAGCAGTACTTC. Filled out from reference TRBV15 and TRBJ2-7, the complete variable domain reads DAMVIQNPRYQVTQFGKPVTLSCSQTLNHNVMYWYQQKSSQAPKLLFHYYDKDFNNEADTPDNFQSRRPNTSFCFLDIRSPGLGDTAMYLCATSRDGPTYEQYFGPGTRLTVT.

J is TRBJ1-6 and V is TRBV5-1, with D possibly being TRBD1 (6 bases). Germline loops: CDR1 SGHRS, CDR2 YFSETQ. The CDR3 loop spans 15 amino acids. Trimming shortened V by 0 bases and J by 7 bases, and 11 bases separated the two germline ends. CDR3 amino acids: CASSLGDTLNSPLHF. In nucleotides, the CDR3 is TGCGCCAGCAGCTTGGGGGACACCCTAAATTCACCCCTCCACTTT.

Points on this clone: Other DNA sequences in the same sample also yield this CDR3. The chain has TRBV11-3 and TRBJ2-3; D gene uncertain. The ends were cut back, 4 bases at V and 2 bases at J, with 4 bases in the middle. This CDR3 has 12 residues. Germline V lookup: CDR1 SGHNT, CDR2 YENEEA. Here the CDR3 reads CASSSSTDTQYF. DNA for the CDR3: TGTGCCAGCAGCTCCTCCACAGATACGCAGTATTTT.

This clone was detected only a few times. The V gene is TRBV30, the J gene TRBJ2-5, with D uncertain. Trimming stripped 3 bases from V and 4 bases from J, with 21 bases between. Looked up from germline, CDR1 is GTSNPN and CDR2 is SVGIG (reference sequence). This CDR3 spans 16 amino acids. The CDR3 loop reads CAWSPRVTSPRETQYF. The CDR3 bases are TGTGCCTGGAGCCCGAGAGTGACAAGTCCAAGAGAGACCCAGTACTTC. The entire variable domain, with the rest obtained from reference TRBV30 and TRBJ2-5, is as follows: SQTIHQWPATLVQPVGSPLSLECTVEGTSNPNLYWYRQAAGRGLQLLFYSVGIGQISSEVPQNLSASRPQDRQFILSSKKLLLSDSGFYLCAWSPRVTSPRETQYFGPGTRLLVL.

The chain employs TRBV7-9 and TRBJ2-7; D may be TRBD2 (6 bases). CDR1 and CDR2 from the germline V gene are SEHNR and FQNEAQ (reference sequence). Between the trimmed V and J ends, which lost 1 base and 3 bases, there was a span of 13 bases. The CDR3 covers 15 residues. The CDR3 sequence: CASSLGSGGLYEQYF. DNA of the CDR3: TGTGCCAGCAGCTTAGGGAGCGGAGGGCTCTACGAGCAGTACTTC.

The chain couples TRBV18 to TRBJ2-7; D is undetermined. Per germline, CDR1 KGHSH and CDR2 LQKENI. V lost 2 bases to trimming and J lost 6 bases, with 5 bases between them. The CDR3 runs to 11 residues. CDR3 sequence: CASSPGFEQYF. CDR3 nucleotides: TGTGCCAGCTCACCAGGGTTCGAGCAGTACTTC.

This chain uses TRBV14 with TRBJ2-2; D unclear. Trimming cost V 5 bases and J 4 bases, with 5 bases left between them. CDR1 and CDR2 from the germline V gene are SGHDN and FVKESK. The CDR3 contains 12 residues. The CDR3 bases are TGTGCCAGCAGCTGGACCACCGGGGAGCTGTTTTTT. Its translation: CASSWTTGELFF.

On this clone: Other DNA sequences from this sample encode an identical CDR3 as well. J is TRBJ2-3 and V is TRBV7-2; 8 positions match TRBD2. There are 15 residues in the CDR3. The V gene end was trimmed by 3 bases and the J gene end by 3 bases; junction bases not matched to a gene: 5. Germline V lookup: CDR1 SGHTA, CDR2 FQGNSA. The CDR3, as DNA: TGTGCCAGCAGCTTGGGCGGGACTAGTACAGATACGCAGTATTTT. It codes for CASSLGGTSTDTQYF.

In DNA, the CDR3 is TGTGCCAGTAGTGTTTACTCTGGGGCCAACGTCCTGACTTTC. Amino acids: CASSVYSGANVLTF. The rearrangement uses TRBV19 and TRBJ2-6; no definite D call. The CDR3 loop spans 14 amino acids. The V gene's germline CDR1 is LNHDA and CDR2 SQIVND (reference sequence). V lost 5 bases and J lost 0, with 5 bases in between.

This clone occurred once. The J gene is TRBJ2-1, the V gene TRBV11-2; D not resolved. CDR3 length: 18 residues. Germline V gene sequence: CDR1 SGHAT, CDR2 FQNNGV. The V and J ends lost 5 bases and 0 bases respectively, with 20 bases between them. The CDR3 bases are TGTGCCAGCAGCCACTCAGGCTGGAGTACGAGCTCCTACAATGAGCAGTTCTTC. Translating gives CASSHSGWSTSSYNEQFF.

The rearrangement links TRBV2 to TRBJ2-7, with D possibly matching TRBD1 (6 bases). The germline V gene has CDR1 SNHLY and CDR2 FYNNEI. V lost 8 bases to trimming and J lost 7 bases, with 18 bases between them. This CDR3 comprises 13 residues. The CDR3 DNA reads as TGTGCCAGCTTTGGCAGGGGCCGACGTGAGCAGTACTTC. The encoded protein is CASFGRGRREQYF.

The CDR3 is CASSLATGTGTYEQYF. For the CDR3, the DNA is TGCGCCAGCAGCTTGGCGACCGGGACAGGGACCTACGAGCAGTACTTC. The chain links TRBV5-1 to TRBJ2-7, with 9 bases lining up with TRBD1. Germline CDR1 reads SGHRS; CDR2 reads YFSETQ. CDR3 length: 16 amino acids. V lost 0 bases to trimming and J lost 2 bases; unmatched junction nucleotides: 6.

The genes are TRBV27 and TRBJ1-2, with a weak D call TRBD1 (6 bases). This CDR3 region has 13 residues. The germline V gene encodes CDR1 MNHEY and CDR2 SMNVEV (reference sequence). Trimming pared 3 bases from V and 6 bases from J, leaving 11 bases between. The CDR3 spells CASSFASGDGYTF. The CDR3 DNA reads TGTGCCAGCAGTTTTGCGTCAGGGGATGGCTACACCTTC.

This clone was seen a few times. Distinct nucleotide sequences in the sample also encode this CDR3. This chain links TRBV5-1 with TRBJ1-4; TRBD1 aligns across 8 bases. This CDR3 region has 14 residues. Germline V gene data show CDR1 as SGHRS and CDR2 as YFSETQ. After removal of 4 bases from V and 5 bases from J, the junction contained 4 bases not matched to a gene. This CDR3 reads CASSNGQGNEKLFF. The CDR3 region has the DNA TGCGCCAGCAGCAATGGACAGGGAAATGAAAAACTGTTTTTT.